This T cell receptor (beta chain) was captured in a study of beta chain features in type 1 diabetes. Study as a whole: Across all samples, approximately 99 million sorted cells were examined.

All of the isolated RNA was reverse transcribed, so expressed TCRB transcripts were sequenced. The protocol was immunoSEQ multiplex PCR, while the TCRdb copy is restricted to in-frame clones and leaves out a portion. The sample has 390,000 or so clones; 14% are singletons. Looked up from germline, CDR1 is KGHSH and CDR2 is LQKENI. V dropped 2 bases and J dropped 5 bases, with 10 bases sitting between them. The CDR3 has 14 residues. The V call is TRBV18, the J call TRBJ2-1; maybe TRBD2 (6 bases). This TCR derives from a man aged 25 to 40 in good health. Sequenced: naive CD4+ T cells from blood. Written as DNA, the CDR3 is TGTGCCAGCTCACCAGGGACTCCCCACAATGAGCAGTTCTTC. This sequence encodes CASSPGTPHNEQFF.